The entry below gives a single T cell receptor (beta chain) sequence along with its context. The antigen remains undetermined. The source of the sample is a study of CD8+ T cells in alopecia areata. Study-wide findings and caveats: In scalp, tofacitinib significantly decreased clonality and expanded CD8+ clones among the top 100. Under tofacitinib, numerous expanded lesional clonotypes remained detectable in scalp and blood.

Following extraction, RNA underwent reverse transcription to cDNA, which served as the sequencing template. Repertoires were generated with immunoSEQ multiplex PCR, while TCRdb's copy carries only in-frame clones and drops some. The sample has about 150,000 clones, 54% seen once. The CDR3 length is 17 residues. With 5 bases removed from V and 0 bases from J, the gap between germline ends came to 17 bases. From germline, CDR1 is MGHDK and CDR2 SYGVNS. As for treatment: oral pan-JAK inhibitor, 5-10 mg twice daily. Alopecia areata patients had lesional scalp punch biopsies and peripheral blood taken from them.

The origin of this receptor is a human donor with alopecia areata. This chain links TRBV25-1 with TRBJ1-5; tentatively, D is TRBD1 (5 bases). The sequencing here drew on CD8+ T cells sorted from blood, taken at week 4, from a patient treated with tofacitinib. CDR3: CASSSGGVPFSNQPQHF. The CDR3 region has the DNA TGTGCCAGCAGTTCCGGAGGGGTACCCTTTAGCAATCAGCCCCAGCATTTT.